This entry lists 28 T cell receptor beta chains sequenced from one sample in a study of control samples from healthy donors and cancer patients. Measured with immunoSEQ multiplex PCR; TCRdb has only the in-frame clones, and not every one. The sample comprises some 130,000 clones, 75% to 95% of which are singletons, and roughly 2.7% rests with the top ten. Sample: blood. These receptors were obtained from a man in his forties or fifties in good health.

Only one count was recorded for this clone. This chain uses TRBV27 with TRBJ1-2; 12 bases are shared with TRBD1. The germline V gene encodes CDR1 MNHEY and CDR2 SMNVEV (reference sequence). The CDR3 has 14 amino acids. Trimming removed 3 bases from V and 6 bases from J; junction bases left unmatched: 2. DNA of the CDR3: TGTGCCAGCAGTTTGGGGACAGGGGGCAATGGCTACACCTTC. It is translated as CASSLGTGGNGYTF.

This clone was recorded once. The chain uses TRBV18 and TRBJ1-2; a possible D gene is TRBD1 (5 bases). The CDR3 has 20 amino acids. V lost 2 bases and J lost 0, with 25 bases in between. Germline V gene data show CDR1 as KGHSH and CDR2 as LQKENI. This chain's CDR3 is CASSPSRVQVSRRANYGYTF. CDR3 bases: TGTGCCAGCTCACCATCGCGTGTACAGGTATCCCGGAGAGCTAACTATGGCTACACCTTC.

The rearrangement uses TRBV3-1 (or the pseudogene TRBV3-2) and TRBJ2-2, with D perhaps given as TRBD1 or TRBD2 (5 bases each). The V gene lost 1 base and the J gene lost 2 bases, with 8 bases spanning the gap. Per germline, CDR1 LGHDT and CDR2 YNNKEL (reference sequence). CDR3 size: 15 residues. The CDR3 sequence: CASSQGGVNTGELFF. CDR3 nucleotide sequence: TGTGCCAGCAGCCAAGGAGGGGTAAACACCGGGGAGCTGTTTTTT.

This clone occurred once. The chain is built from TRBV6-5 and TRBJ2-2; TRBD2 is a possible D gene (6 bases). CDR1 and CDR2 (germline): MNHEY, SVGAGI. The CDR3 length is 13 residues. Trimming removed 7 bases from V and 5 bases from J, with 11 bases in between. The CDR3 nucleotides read TGTGCCAGCAACGGACGGGGGACCGGGGAGCTGTTTTTT. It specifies CASNGRGTGELFF.

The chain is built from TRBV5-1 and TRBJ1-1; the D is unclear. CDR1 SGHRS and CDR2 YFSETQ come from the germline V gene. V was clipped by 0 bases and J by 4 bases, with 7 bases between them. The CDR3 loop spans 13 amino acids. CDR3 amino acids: CASSLDGFTEAFF. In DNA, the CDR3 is TGCGCCAGCAGCTTGGACGGGTTCACTGAAGCTTTCTTT.

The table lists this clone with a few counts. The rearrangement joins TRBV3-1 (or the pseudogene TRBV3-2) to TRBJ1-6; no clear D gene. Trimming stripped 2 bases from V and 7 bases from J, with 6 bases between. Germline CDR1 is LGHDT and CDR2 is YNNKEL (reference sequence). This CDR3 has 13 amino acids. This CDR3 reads CASSQQPNSPLHF. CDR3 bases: TGTGCCAGCAGCCAACAACCCAATTCACCCCTCCACTTT.

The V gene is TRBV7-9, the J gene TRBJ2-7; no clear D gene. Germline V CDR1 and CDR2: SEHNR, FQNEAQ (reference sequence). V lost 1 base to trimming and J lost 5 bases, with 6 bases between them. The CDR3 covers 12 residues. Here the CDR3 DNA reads TGTGCCAGCAGCTTAGTGGCCAACGAGCAGTACTTC. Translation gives CASSLVANEQYF. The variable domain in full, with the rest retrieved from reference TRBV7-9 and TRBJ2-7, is DTGVSQNPRHKITKRGQNVTFRCDPISEHNRLYWYRQTLGQGPEFLTYFQNEAQLEKSRLLSDRFSAERPKGSFSTLEIQRTEQGDSAMYLCASSLVANEQYFGPGTRLTVT.

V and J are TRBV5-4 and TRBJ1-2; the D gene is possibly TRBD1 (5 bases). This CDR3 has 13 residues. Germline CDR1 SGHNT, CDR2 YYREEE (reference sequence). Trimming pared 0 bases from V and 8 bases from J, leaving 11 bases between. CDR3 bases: TGTGCCAGCAGCTTGGATAGGGACGGCGGCTACACCTTC. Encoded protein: CASSLDRDGGYTF.

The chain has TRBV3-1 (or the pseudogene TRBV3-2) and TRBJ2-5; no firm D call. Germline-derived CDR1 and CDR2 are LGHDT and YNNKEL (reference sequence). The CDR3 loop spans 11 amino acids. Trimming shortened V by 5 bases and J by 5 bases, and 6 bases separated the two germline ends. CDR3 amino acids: CASSNGETQYF. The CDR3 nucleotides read TGTGCCAGCAGCAACGGGGAGACCCAGTACTTC.

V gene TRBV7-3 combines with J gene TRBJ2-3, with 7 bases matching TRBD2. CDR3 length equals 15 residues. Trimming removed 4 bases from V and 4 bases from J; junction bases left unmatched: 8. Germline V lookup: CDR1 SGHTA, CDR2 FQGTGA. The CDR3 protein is CASSSQAGMPDTQYF. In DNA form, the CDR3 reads TGTGCCAGCAGCTCACAAGCGGGGATGCCAGATACGCAGTATTTT.

The CDR3 region is CASSIRDRVQGSPLHF. The CDR3 coding sequence is TGTGCCAGCAGCATCCGGGACAGGGTGCAAGGTTCACCCCTCCACTTT. This sequence joins TRBV6-2 or TRBV6-3 and TRBJ1-6; 9 positions match TRBD1. V shed 6 bases, J shed 9 bases, and the junction held 12 bases outside the gene matches. The CDR3 extends over 16 amino acids. Germline CDR1 is MNHEY and CDR2 is SVGEGT.

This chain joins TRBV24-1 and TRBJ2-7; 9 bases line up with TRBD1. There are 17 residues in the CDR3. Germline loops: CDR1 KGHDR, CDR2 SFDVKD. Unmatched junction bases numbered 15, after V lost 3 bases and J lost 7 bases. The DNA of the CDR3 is TGTGCCACCAGTGATGTCCCCGGGACAGGGACCCTGGGGGAGCAGTACTTC. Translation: CATSDVPGTGTLGEQYF.

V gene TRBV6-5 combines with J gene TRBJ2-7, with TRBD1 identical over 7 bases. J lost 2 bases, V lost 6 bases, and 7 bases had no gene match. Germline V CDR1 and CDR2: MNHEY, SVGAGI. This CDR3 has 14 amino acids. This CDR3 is CASRKVTGPYEQYF. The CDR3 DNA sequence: TGTGCCAGCAGAAAGGTGACAGGGCCCTACGAGCAGTACTTC.

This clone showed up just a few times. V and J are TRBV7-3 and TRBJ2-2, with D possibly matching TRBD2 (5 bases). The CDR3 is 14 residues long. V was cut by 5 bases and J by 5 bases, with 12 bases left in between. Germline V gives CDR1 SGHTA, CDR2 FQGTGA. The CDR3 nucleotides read TGTGCCAGCAGCGCGGGTGGAGCAACCGGGGAGCTGTTTTTT. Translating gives CASSAGGATGELFF.

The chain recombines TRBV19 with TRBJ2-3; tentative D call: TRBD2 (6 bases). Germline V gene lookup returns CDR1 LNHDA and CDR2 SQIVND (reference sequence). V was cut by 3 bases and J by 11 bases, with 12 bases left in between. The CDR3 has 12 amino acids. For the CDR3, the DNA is TGTGCCAGTAGTATGCGGGATAGGGGGCAGTATTTT. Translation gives CASSMRDRGQYF.

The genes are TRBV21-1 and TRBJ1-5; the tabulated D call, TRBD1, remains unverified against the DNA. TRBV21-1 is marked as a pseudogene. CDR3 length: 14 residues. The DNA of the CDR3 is TGTGCCAGCAGCAAATGCAGGGGCAATCAGCCCCAGCATTTT. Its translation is CASSKCRGNQPQHF.

The CDR3, as DNA: TGTGCCAGTAGGCCGACAAAGCGAGTCACCGGGGAGCTGTTTTTT. Translating gives CASRPTKRVTGELFF. This chain joins TRBV19 and TRBJ2-2; D gene ambiguous. V lost 6 bases, J lost 4 bases, and 15 bases lay in between. The CDR3 is made up of 15 amino acids. Germline values: CDR1 LNHDA, CDR2 SQIVND (reference sequence).

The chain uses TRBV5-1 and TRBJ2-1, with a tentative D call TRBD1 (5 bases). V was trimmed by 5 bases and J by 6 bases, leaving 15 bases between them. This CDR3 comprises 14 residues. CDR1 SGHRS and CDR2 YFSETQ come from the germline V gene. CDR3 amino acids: CASSSGPNSNEQFF. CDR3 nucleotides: TGCGCCAGCAGTTCAGGGCCGAACTCCAATGAGCAGTTCTTC.

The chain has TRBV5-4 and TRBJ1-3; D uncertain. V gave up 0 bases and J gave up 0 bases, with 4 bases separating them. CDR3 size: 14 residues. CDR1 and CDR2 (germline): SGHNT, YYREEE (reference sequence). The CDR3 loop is CASSLGNSGNTIYF. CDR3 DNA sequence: TGTGCCAGCAGCTTGGGCAACTCTGGAAACACCATATATTTT.

CDR3 loop: CASSANYRDEQFF. CDR3 in DNA: TGTGCCAGCTCAGCTAACTACAGGGATGAGCAGTTCTTC. This chain uses TRBV18 with TRBJ2-1, with D perhaps TRBD1 (6 bases). Trimming took 5 bases from V and 8 from J, leaving 13 bases between them. CDR1 KGHSH and CDR2 LQKENI come from the germline V gene. The CDR3 has 13 amino acids.

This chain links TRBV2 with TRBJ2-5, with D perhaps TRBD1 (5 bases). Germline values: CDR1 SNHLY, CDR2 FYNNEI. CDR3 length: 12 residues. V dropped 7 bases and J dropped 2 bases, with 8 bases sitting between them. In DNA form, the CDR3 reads TGTGCCAGCAACAGGTTACAAGAGACCCAGTACTTC. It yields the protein CASNRLQETQYF.

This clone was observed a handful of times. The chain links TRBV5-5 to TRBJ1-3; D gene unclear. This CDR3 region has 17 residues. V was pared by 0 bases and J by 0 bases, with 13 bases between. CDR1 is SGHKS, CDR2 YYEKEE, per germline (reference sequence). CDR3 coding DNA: TGTGCCAGCAGCTTGGAAGTGGGTTACTACTCTGGAAACACCATATATTTT. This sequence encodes CASSLEVGYYSGNTIYF.

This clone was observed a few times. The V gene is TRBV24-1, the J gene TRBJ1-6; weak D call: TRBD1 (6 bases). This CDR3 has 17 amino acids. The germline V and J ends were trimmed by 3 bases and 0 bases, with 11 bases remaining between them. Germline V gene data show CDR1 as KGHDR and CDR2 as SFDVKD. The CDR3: CATSDRTASSYNSPLHF. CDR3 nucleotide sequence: TGTGCCACCAGTGATAGGACAGCGAGCTCCTATAATTCACCCCTCCACTTT.

Written as DNA, the CDR3 is TGTGCCAGCAGTGATAGTGGGGGGCTATCGGCAGAGACCCAGTACTTC. Its translation is CASSDSGGLSAETQYF. This chain connects TRBV2 to TRBJ2-5; D is perhaps TRBD1 or TRBD2 (6 bases each). The CDR3 spans 16 residues. Per the germline V gene, CDR1 is SNHLY and CDR2 is FYNNEI. V lost 3 bases and J 4 bases, leaving 18 bases between the germline ends.

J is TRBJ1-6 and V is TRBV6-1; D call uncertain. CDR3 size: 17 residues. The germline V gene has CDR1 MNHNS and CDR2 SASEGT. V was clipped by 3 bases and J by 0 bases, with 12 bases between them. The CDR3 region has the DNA TGTGCCAGCAGTGAGGTTCCGGCGAGCTCCTATAATTCACCCCTCCACTTT. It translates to CASSEVPASSYNSPLHF.

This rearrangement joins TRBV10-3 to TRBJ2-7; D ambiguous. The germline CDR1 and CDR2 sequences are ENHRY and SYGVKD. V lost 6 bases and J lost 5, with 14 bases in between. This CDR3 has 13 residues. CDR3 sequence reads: CAIRGGARNEQYF. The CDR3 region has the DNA TGTGCCATCAGAGGCGGCGCGAGGAACGAGCAGTACTTC.

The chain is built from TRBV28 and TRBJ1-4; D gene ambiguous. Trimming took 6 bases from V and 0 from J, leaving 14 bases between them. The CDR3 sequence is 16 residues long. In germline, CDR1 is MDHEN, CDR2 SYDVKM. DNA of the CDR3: TGTGCCAGCAGCTACTCCGCGGGTTCAACTAATGAAAAACTGTTTTTT. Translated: CASSYSAGSTNEKLFF. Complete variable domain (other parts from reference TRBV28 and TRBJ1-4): DVKVTQSSRYLVKRTGEKVFLECVQDMDHENMFWYRQDPGLGLRLIYFSYDVKMKEKGDIPEGYSVSREKKERFSLILESASTNQTSMYLCASSYSAGSTNEKLFFGSGTQLSVL.

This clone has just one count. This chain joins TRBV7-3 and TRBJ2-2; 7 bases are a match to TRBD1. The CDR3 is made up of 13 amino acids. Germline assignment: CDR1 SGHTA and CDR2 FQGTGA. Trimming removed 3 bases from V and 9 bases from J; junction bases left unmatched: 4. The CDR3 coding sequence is TGTGCCAGCAGCTTCCGACAGGGCTGGGAGCTGTTTTTT. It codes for CASSFRQGWELFF. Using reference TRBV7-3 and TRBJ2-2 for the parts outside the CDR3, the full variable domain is GAGVSQTPSNKVTEKGKYVELRCDPISGHTALYWYRQSLGQGPEFLIYFQGTGAADDSGLPNDRFFAVRPEGSVSTLKIQRTERGDSAVYLCASSFRQGWELFFGEGSRLTVL.